The 7 T cell receptor beta chains below all came from one sample that was sequenced in a study of CD8 T cells in ankylosing spondylitis. TCRdb re-called the 5' RACE reads with MiXCR, one entry per CDR3 protein. In the table there are around 770,000 distinct CDR3 sequences, roughly 19% of which are singletons. These receptors' targets are unknown. General observations from the study: Within ankylosing spondylitis blood, a TCR beta motif made up of under 10 highly homologous variants appeared to be characteristic.

Sequencing input: blood, either unsorted or a sorted T cell fraction (not recorded which). The receptors derive from a male donor with ankylosing spondylitis.

The CDR3 here is CASSYSYYTEAFF. The CDR3 nucleotides read TGTGCCAGCAGTTACTCGTACTACACTGAAGCTTTCTTT. The V gene is TRBV6-5, the J gene TRBJ1-1; D ambiguous. The germline CDR1 and CDR2 sequences are MNHEY and SVGAGI. The germline V and J ends were trimmed by 0 bases and 3 bases, with 5 bases remaining between them. The CDR3 runs to 13 residues.

This clonotype was found a few times. The V and J genes are TRBV6-5 and TRBJ2-1; 13 bases are a match to TRBD2. With 2 bases clipped from V and 4 bases from J, the junction kept 8 bases outside the gene matches. The germline CDR1 and CDR2 sequences are MNHEY and SVGAGI. The CDR3 spans 18 residues. Here the CDR3 DNA reads TGTGCCAGCAGTTACCTCTCCACTAGCGGGAGGGGGTACAATGAGCAGTTCTTC. Its protein is CASSYLSTSGRGYNEQFF.

The rearrangement uses TRBV12-3 or TRBV12-4 and TRBJ2-7, with a possible D match to TRBD1 (5 bases). The CDR3 sequence is 13 residues long. V lost 6 bases and J lost 3, with 12 bases in between. As DNA, the CDR3 is TGTGCCAGCAGGAGATCAGGGAACTACGAGCAGTACTTC. Protein product: CASRRSGNYEQYF.

The J gene is TRBJ1-1, the V gene TRBV6-1; TRBD1 matches 7 bases. Germline CDR1 reads MNHNS; CDR2 reads SASEGT. V shed 5 bases and J 0 bases; nucleotides not matched to a gene: 9. The CDR3 is made up of 16 amino acids. The chain's CDR3 is CASSHPRGQLNTEAFF. Here the CDR3 DNA reads TGTGCCAGCAGTCATCCTAGGGGGCAACTGAACACTGAAGCTTTCTTT.

A few counts support this clonotype. The gene calls are TRBV7-2 and TRBJ2-1; TRBD2 matches at 10 bases. This CDR3 contains 17 residues. Trimming removed 5 bases from V and 4 bases from J; junction bases left unmatched: 11. The germline V gene has CDR1 SGHTA and CDR2 FQGNSA. CDR3 DNA: TGTGCCAGCAGCCCCCGGTGGGGAGCGGGAGGGTACAATGAGCAGTTCTTC. Protein: CASSPRWGAGGYNEQFF. Full variable domain (outside the CDR3, taken from reference TRBV7-2 and TRBJ2-1): GAGVSQSPSNKVTEKGKDVELRCDPISGHTALYWYRQSLGQGLEFLIYFQGNSAPDKSGLPSDRFSAERTGGSVSTLTIQRTQQEDSAVYLCASSPRWGAGGYNEQFFGPGTRLTVL.

The chain carries TRBV3-1 and TRBJ2-4; 8 nucleotides line up with TRBD2. Germline CDR1 and CDR2: LGHDT and YNNKEL (reference sequence). The CDR3 runs 17 residues. The junction had 5 bases not matched to a gene; V was cut back by 0 bases and J by 1 base. The CDR3 reads CASSQEGAGEAKNIQYF. The CDR3 region has the DNA TGTGCCAGCAGCCAAGAGGGAGCGGGAGAGGCCAAAAACATTCAGTACTTC.

J is TRBJ2-7 and V is TRBV29-1; D is tentatively TRBD1 or TRBD2 (6 bases each). The CDR3 loop spans 16 amino acids. Germline values: CDR1 SQVTM, CDR2 ANQGSEA. Trimming took 3 bases from V and 3 from J, leaving 21 bases between them. The DNA for the CDR3 is TGCAGCGTTGAGGGGGGCCCCTCCGAAGGGGTCTACGAGCAGTACTTC. It encodes CSVEGGPSEGVYEQYF.